This TCR beta chain originates from a study of blood T cell repertoires in COVID-19 (dated by TCRdb to about 2020). General notes on the study: Collaborator samples came from the United States, Italy and Spain and covered acute and convalescent phases of COVID-19. The material from the prospective study consisted of cDNA or gDNA derived from T cells, B-cell-depleted T cells, or PBMCs. Deeply sampled blood TCRbeta repertoires from subjects exposed to, actively infected with, or recovered from COVID-19 were included in the dataset. The repertoires were released in a freely available public database intended as a resource for research on the immune response to SARS-CoV-2. The samples were drawn from two sources: the first 160 participants of the ongoing ImmuneRACE study, and 950 to 1,500 subjects contributed by 6 global collaborators. The sample metadata nearly always contained a de-identified subject ID, COVID-19 status, age in years and sex. HLA class I and class II types, where available, came from metadata supplied by the sample provider rather than from assay-based typing.

The study at large found these results: Clinical and demographic metadata were provided uncurated, with the amount varying by source and participant.

TCRbeta CDR3 regions were amplified from genomic DNA by means of the immunoSEQ Assay, a bias-controlled multiplex PCR. Turning to the authors' computational methods: Within the assay, amplification of reference gene primers was used to estimate how many nucleated cells each sample contained. To quantify the absolute abundance of each unique TCRbeta CDR3 rearrangement, sequence reads were collapsed and filtered. For each sample, productive Simpson clonality was calculated as the square root of Simpson's diversity index over productive rearrangements. The immuneACCESS repertoire file appears here via TCRdb, limited to in-frame rearrangements. These files lack a portion of the clones; in checked studies, under half of the deficit traces to unresolved V genes, and the cause of the others is not known. Clone size and the V and J calls come from that table; the DNA yielded D and trimming. This sample holds more than 25,000 clones; around 96% were observed only once. 4% to 5% of the sample is held by the ten biggest clonotypes.

CDR1 is given as ENHRY and CDR2 as SYGVKD, both from the germline V gene. Taken from cysteine to phenylalanine, the CDR3 has 15 residues. Of all the DNA, just the CDR3 is kept, 45 bases in frame from base 1. V and J are truncated by 8 bases and 4 bases respectively, leaving an intervening sequence of 20 bases. Remarks on this clone: Its specific antigen is unknown. It has no much larger one-base neighbor in the sample; base qualities were not kept.

The collaborating institutions used their own protocols to collect whole blood in K2EDTA tubes. Collaborator samples were shipped for TCRbeta analysis as frozen whole blood, isolated PBMCs, or DNA extracted from either sample type. Sequencing was done on a sample of peripheral blood. This TCR was recovered from a human donor with active COVID-19. The donor label of this sample is uncertain. The sequence joins TRBV10-3 to TRBJ1-1; the D gene lacks a confident call. The bases read TGTGCCATCGGCGGGTTCGAGGGCTGGAGCACTGAAGCTTTCTTT. It translates as CAIGGFEGWSTEAFF.